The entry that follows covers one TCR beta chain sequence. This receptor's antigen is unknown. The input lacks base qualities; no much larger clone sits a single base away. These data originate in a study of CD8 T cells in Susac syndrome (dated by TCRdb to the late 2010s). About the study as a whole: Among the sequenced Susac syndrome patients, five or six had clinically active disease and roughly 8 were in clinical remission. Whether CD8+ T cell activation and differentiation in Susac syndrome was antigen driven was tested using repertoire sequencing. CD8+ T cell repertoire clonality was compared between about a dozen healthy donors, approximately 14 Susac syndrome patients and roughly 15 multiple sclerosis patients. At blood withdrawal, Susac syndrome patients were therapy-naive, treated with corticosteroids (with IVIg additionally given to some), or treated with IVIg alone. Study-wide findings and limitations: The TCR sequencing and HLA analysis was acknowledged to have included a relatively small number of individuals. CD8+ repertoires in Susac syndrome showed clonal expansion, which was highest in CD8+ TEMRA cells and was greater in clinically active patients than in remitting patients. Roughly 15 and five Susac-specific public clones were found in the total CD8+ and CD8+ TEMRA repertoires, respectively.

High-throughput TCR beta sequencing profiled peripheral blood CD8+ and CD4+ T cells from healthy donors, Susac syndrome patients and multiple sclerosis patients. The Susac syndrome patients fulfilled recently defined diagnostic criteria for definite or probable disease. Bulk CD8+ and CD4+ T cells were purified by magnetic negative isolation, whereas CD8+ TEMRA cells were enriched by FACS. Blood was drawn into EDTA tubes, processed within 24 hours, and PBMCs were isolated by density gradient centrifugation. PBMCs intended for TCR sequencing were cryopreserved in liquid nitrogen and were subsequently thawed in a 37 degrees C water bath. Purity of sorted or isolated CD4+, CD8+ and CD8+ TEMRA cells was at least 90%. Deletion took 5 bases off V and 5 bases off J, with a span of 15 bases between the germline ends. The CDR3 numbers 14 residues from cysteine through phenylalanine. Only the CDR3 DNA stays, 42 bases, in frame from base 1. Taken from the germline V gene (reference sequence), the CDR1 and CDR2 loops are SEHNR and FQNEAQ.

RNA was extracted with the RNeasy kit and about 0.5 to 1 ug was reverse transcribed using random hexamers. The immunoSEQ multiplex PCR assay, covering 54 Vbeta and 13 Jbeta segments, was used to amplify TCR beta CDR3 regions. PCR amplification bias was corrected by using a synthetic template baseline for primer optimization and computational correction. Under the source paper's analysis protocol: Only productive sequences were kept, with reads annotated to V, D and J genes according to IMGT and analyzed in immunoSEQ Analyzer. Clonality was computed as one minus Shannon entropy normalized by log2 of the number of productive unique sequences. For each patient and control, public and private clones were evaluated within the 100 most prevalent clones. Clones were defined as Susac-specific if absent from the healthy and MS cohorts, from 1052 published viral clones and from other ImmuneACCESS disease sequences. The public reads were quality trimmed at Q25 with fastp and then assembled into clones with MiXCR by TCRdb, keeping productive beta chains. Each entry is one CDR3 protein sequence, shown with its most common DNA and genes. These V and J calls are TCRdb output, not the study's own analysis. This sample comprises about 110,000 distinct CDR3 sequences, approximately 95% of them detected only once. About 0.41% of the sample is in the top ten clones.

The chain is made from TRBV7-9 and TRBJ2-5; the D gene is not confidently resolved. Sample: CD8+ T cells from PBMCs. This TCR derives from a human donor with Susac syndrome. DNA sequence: TGTGCCAGCAGCCCTAAGTTCCCGGACGAGACCCAGTACTTC. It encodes CASSPKFPDETQYF.